This TCR beta chain was documented in a study of T cells in Graves' hyperthyroidism and ophthalmopathy (dated by TCRdb to about 2019). Context from the whole study: Peripheral blood samples were taken at initial diagnosis, before any treatment was given. The paper describes TCR Vbeta CDR3 sequencing of around 140 peripheral blood samples, made up of some 40 ophthalmopathy patients, 70 to 75 hyperthyroidism patients and 17 progressor patients. TCR V-J signatures able to tell the groups apart were searched for in a discovery cohort of 100 or so patients, of whom 40 to 45 had Graves' ophthalmopathy and roughly 59 had stable Graves' hyperthyroidism. In addition, the study compared T-cell repertoires in thyroid tissue and in blood from over 5 Graves' hyperthyroidism patients. The roughly 100 discovery patients were divided at random into training and test sets in a 7:3 ratio. Prospective prediction of ophthalmopathy was tested in an independent validation cohort of approximately 18 hyperthyroidism patients and 17 patients who later progressed to ophthalmopathy. After sampling, hyperthyroidism patients received methimazole starting at 30 mg daily, and ophthalmopathy patients received high-dose intravenous methylprednisolone.

This clonotype was counted between two and nine times. What antigen it recognizes has not been identified. Base qualities are missing; no much larger clone stands one base away. Stable Graves' hyperthyroidism was defined as the absence of progression to ophthalmopathy over 18 months of follow-up. Hyperthyroidism patients were newly diagnosed, with disease duration under 2 months, and aged 18 to 65 years. Any patient with an uncontrolled infection, another autoimmune disease, pregnancy or lactation was excluded. Diagnoses relied on clinical symptoms, serum thyroxine and TRAb, thyroid ultrasound and orbital computed tomography. PBMCs were separated from 7.5 to 10 ml of fresh peripheral blood using Ficoll-Paque density gradient centrifugation. Total RNA was extracted with Trizol reagent, and quality was checked on an Agilent 2100 Bioanalyzer. The paper's findings and limits, for the study overall: No statistical method was used to fix the sample size in advance, and group allocation was not hidden from the investigators. Blood samples also contained most of the expanded thyroid clonotypes (frequency above 0.001), which suggests that blood repertoires may reflect thyroid immune responses. In validation, progression to ophthalmopathy was predicted by the model with approximately 67% sensitivity and 72.22% specificity, a median of about 6 months before onset. A 13 V-J signature model separated ophthalmopathy from stable hyperthyroidism, with just over 85% sensitivity and around 84% specificity in cross-validation and 80%/75% in testing.

Amplification of TCR beta CDR3 regions was carried out from RNA transcripts. The first round of RT-PCR for the TCR CDR3 was performed with the HTBI primer set and the Qiagen OneStep RT-PCR kit. The libraries were constructed in a second round of multiplex PCR and then size-selected and purified. Sequencing of the libraries was done on an Illumina HiSeq2000 using paired-end 100 bp reads. On the study's bioinformatics: SOAPnuke was used to process the raw data, throwing out any read that contained adapters or uncalled bases, had a mean Phred below 15, or lacked an exact constant-primer or identifier match. COPE v1.2.5 was used to merge the high-quality paired reads, and each unique nucleotide sequence was defined as a clonotype. MiTCR v1.1 was used to align clonotypes to the IMGT TRBV, TRBD and TRBJ reference segments. The analysis included only V-J combinations with a frequency above 0.0001, which together covered 99% to 99.2% of the repertoires. A TCS score was defined as the ratio between F50 (clonal expansion) and ExV (chaos), using BLOSUM62-based TCRdist between CDR3 peptides within each V-J. Welch's t-statistics and random forest reduced roughly 540 V-J features to 13, which were used in a naive Bayes classifier (R e1071). TCRdb reran the public reads through fastp at Q25 and MiXCR, keeping productive beta chains. All rows with the same CDR3 protein become a single entry with the most common DNA and genes. The V and J calls were determined by TCRdb, not by the authors. The sample profile shows over 650,000 distinct CDR3 sequences; about 17% of them were found once. The ten largest make up under 10% of the sample.

Counted from cysteine to phenylalanine, this CDR3 has 14 amino acids. The DNA shown is the 42-base CDR3, in frame from base 1. Via the germline V gene, CDR1 is SGDLS and CDR2 YYNGEE. V trim: 0 bases; J trim: 2 bases; unmatched bases: 2. What was sequenced was blood. This sequence uses TRBV9 and TRBJ2-7, with 7 bases aligning to TRBD2. The receptor was isolated from a man younger than 35 with Graves' hyperthyroidism. The CDR3 region has the sequence CASSVGLATYEQYF. The DNA sequence is given as TGTGCCAGCAGCGTAGGACTAGCAACCTACGAGCAGTACTTC.